This TCR beta chain was documented in a study of cytomegalovirus exposure and HLA in healthy donors. For the study at large: Among around 200 million T cells, an earlier analysis found approximately 110 million unique TCR beta sequences.

Details on this clone: Its antigen is as yet unknown.

Study-wide results and limits: There were about 160 TCR beta chains listed as cytomegalovirus-associated.

CDR3 size: 15 residues. From germline, CDR1 is SGHRS and CDR2 YFSETQ. Trimming removed 2 bases from V and 0 bases from J, with 8 bases in between. Donors had nominal health at sampling but likely had unrecorded immune exposures. In the PCR, 60 Vbeta and 13 Jbeta primers were used. The method was immunoSEQ multiplex PCR; TCRdb's version includes in-frame clones alone and lacks a portion of them. The sample has 120,000 or so clones, approximately 72% seen once. V is TRBV5-1 and J is TRBJ2-2, with D perhaps matching TRBD2 (5 bases). The source is a woman aged 45-60 years in good health and CMV-seropositive. The sample comprised PBMCs. The CDR3 sequence is CASSFSGANTGELFF. As DNA, the CDR3 is TGCGCCAGCAGCTTCAGCGGAGCGAACACCGGGGAGCTGTTTTTT.